This T cell receptor (beta chain) comes out of a study of beta chain features in type 1 diabetes (dated by TCRdb to the late 2010s). About the investigation overall: Mean age, gender distribution, total cell number and subset yield were not different between patients and healthy donors. The study compared TCRB repertoires of sorted circulating CD4+ T cell subsets between recently diagnosed type 1 diabetes patients and matched healthy donors. Naive and central memory subsets were obtained from all 30 or so donors, but regulatory and stem cell-like memory subsets were isolated from only 8 patients and about 8 healthy donors. A total of around 100 million sorted cells were examined across all samples, and RNA yield correlated strongly with the number of cells per subset.

Deletion took 3 bases off V and 11 bases off J, with a span of 8 bases between the germline ends. CDR1 LNHDA and CDR2 SQIVND were looked up in the germline V gene (reference sequence). From its cysteine to its phenylalanine, the CDR3 spans 11 amino acids. The DNA shown is the 33-base CDR3, in frame from base 1. All of the isolated RNA was reverse transcribed with the High Capacity cDNA Reverse Transcription Kit, so expressed TCRB transcripts were sequenced. Survey-depth immunoSEQ sequencing was performed on stem cell-like memory T cell samples, with an average of about 1.01 million total reads per sample. Sorted cells were lysed in RLT buffer, and RNA was extracted using DNase-treated RNeasy Micro or Mini kits according to cell number. Each cell subset was processed on its own to prevent cross-contamination, while patient and healthy donor samples were processed together. Using the immunoSEQ multiplex PCR, TCRB sequences were amplified from cDNA into 87-bp fragments spanning the CDR3 region. Sequencing of the amplicons was done on the Illumina HiSeq platform. Per the source publication's procedure: PCR bias was computationally corrected using synthetic template baselines, reads within Hamming distance 2 were collapsed, and singletons that could not be merged were discarded. Reads were aligned against IMGT to assign V, D and J genes, CDR3 length and insertions or deletions at six rearrangement sites. Within each subset, clonotype counts were normalized to the number of sorted cells before true diversity and Gini coefficients were calculated with the tcR R package. The overlap coefficient, calculated on TCRB nucleotide sequences, was used to measure repertoire sharing. What TCRdb holds here is the immuneACCESS table cut down to in-frame rearrangements. Part of the clones is not present; checked against another copy, under half of the missing clones reflect an unresolved V gene, and the others are unexplained. V, J and clone size reflect that table, while D and trimming were determined from the DNA. In this sample the table shows fewer than 20,000 clones, roughly two fifths of which occur a single time. The ten largest clones represent around 0.53% of the sample.

Each donor gave one peripheral blood draw, roughly 0.12 L on average, collected into heparinised tubes. Naive, central memory, regulatory and stem cell-like memory CD4+ T cells were sorted on a BD FACSAria II using a panel including CD45RO, CCR7, CD25, CD127, CD95 and CD27. All sorted populations exceeded 95% purity. PBMCs were isolated immediately by Lymphoprep density gradient centrifugation and stained directly without culture. Samples were stained and sorted in pairs, with one healthy donor and one patient per experiment, so that batch effects were minimized. Overall results and qualifications from the work: Because cDNA was sequenced instead of genomic DNA, activated cells with high expression could be over-represented, although the groups did not differ in activation or CD3 levels. Naive, central memory and regulatory TCRB repertoires appeared more similar among patients than among healthy donors. Shorter templates might be favored by PCR, yet because patient and control samples were amplified and corrected together, any such skew would affect both groups equally. In all four CD4+ subsets, TCRB CDR3 length was moderately but significantly shorter in type 1 diabetes patients. Only small numbers of individuals were included in the HLA sub-analyses, which left unresolved whether HLA type had any influence on TCRB rearrangement. At VDJ recombination sites, type 1 diabetes patients had fewer insertions and more deleted nucleotides, which implies abnormalities in thymic rearrangement.

This clone turned up a few times. Its antigen is still unknown. The input lacks base qualities; no much larger clone sits a single base away. The specimen was stem cell memory CD4+ T cells from blood. The cell subset or site label here, explained by the study, means: stem cell-like memory CD4+ T cells. The V and J segments used are TRBV19 and TRBJ2-1; possibly the D gene is TRBD1, per 6 matching bases. The sequence derives from a woman between 40 and 55 years old in good health. The nucleotide sequence reads TGTGCCAGTAGTATGGGACATAAGCAGTTCTTC. The encoded protein is CASSMGHKQFF.